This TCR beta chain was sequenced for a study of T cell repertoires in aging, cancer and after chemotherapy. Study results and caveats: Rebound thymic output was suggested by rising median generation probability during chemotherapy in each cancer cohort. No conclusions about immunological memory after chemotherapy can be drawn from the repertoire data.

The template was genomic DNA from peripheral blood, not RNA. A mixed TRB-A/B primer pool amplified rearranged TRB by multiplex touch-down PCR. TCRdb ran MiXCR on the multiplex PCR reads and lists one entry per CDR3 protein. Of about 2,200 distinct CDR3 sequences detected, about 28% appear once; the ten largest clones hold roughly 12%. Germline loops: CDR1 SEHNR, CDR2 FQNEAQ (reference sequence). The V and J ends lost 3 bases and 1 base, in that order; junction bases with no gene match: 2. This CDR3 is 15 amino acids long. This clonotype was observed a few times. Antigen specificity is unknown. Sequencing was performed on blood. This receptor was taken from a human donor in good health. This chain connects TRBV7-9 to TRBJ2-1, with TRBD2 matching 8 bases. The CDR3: CASSFGGGSYNEQFF. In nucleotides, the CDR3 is TGTGCCAGCAGCTTTGGCGGGGGGTCCTACAATGAGCAGTTCTTC.